A single sample gave rise to the 20 T cell receptor beta chains below, sequenced in a study of T-cell reconstitution after alpha-beta-depleted transplantation in children. Molecular barcoding with unique molecular identifiers was used for the TCRbeta library. Using its own MiXCR run on the PCR reads, TCRdb lists one record per CDR3 protein. The sample lists fewer than 550,000 distinct CDR3 sequences, 15% to 20% seen once, with roughly 29% in the top ten. The input for sequencing was PBMCs, mostly from graft donor cells, taken 360 days after TCRalphabeta/CD19-depleted stem cell transplant. The origin of the receptors is a boy under three years old who had a stem cell transplant for Wiskott-Aldrich syndrome, so the T cells may come from the graft donor.

The table lists this clonotype with a few counts. The genes are TRBV6-5 and TRBJ2-1, with 9 bases matching TRBD2. The CDR3 sequence is 14 residues long. Germline CDR1 MNHEY, CDR2 SVGAGI. V shed 8 bases and J 5 bases; nucleotides not matched to a gene: 7. CDR3 protein: CASVTSGWNNEQFF. The CDR3 coding sequence is TGTGCCAGCGTTACTAGCGGGTGGAACAATGAGCAGTTCTTC.

This clonotype was counted between two and nine times. The chain combines TRBV18 with TRBJ2-7; 11 nucleotides agree with TRBD2. Germline V gene sequence: CDR1 KGHSH, CDR2 LQKENI. With 3 bases clipped from V and 4 bases from J, the junction kept 5 bases outside the gene matches. The CDR3 consists of 15 residues. CDR3 bases: TGTGCCAGCTCACCCACCGGGACTAGCGGTTACGAGCAGTACTTC. Translation gives CASSPTGTSGYEQYF.

At least ten counts were recorded for this clonotype. The genes are TRBV29-1 and TRBJ2-1; 12 bases align to TRBD2. The CDR3 is made up of 18 amino acids. The V and J ends lost 2 bases and 0 bases, in that order; junction bases with no gene match: 8. CDR1 and CDR2 from the germline V gene are SQVTM and ANQGSEA. Here the CDR3 reads CSVERTSGNLVSYNEQFF. The DNA of the CDR3 is TGCAGCGTTGAACGGACTAGCGGGAATTTGGTCTCCTACAATGAGCAGTTCTTC.

V usage is TRBV3-1 and J usage is TRBJ2-7; TRBD2 matches 10 bases. CDR3 length: 16 residues. Trimming cost V 3 bases and J 4 bases; bases outside gene matches: 9. Germline V lookup: CDR1 LGHDT, CDR2 YNNKEL (reference sequence). DNA of the CDR3: TGTGCCAGCAGCCACACTAGGACTAGCGGATTATACGAGCAGTACTTC. Translation gives CASSHTRTSGLYEQYF.

This clonotype was counted between two and nine times. The rearrangement links TRBV20-1 to TRBJ2-1; 10 bases agree with TRBD2. V lost 2 bases to trimming and J lost 6 bases; unmatched junction nucleotides: 4. CDR1 is DFQATT and CDR2 is SNEGSKA in the germline V gene (reference sequence). The CDR3 length is 14 residues. The CDR3 region has the DNA TGCAGTGCTAGAAGGGGACTAGCGAGCAATGAGCAGTTCTTC. This gives the protein CSARRGLASNEQFF.

There are a few counts of this clonotype. This CDR3 is CAISADGYEQYF. The CDR3 DNA reads TGTGCCATCAGCGCGGACGGCTACGAGCAGTACTTC. This chain connects TRBV10-3 to TRBJ2-7; D uncertain. The CDR3 sequence is 12 residues long. Per the germline V gene, CDR1 is ENHRY and CDR2 is SYGVKD. V was trimmed by 6 bases and J by 3 bases, leaving 9 bases between them.

The rearrangement uses TRBV4-3 and TRBJ2-2; 12 nucleotides align to TRBD1. The CDR3 is 18 residues long. The junction had 5 bases not matched to a gene; V was cut back by 1 base and J by 2 bases. Germline V lookup: CDR1 LGHNA, CDR2 YSLEER. CDR3 DNA sequence: TGCGCCAGCAGCCAAGCGGGACAGGGGGCCGCAAACACCGGGGAGCTGTTTTTT. It encodes CASSQAGQGAANTGELFF.

This clonotype was observed a handful of times. The rearrangement joins TRBV19 to TRBJ1-5, with 8 bases lining up with TRBD1. This CDR3 is 14 amino acids long. V lost 6 bases to trimming and J lost 4 bases; unmatched junction nucleotides: 5. CDR1 LNHDA and CDR2 SQIVND come from the germline V gene (reference sequence). The CDR3 DNA is TGTGCCAGTAGGGGACAGGCGATTAATCAGCCCCAGCATTTT. Translating gives CASRGQAINQPQHF.

The rearrangement joins TRBV5-6 to TRBJ2-3; 8 bases line up with TRBD1. This CDR3 region has 18 residues. The junction had 14 bases not matched to a gene; V was cut back by 4 bases and J by 1 base. The germline CDR1 and CDR2 sequences are SGHDT and YYEEEE. The CDR3 DNA sequence: TGTGCCAGCAGCCCTCTAGGGACAGGTCCGAGGGGCACAGATACGCAGTATTTT. Translating gives CASSPLGTGPRGTDTQYF.

The chain links TRBV12-3 or TRBV12-4 to TRBJ2-7, with TRBD2 matching 8 bases. The CDR3 loop spans 15 amino acids. With V trimmed by 3 bases and J by 5 bases, 9 bases remained unmatched. For the CDR3, the DNA is TGTGCCAGCAGTTTGGCCGGGACTAGTCTCCACGAGCAGTACTTC. Encoded protein: CASSLAGTSLHEQYF.

The sample holds a few counts of this clonotype. The chain employs TRBV27 and TRBJ1-1; the match to TRBD1 covers 7 bases. Germline values: CDR1 MNHEY, CDR2 SMNVEV (reference sequence). The CDR3 covers 13 residues. The V and J ends lost 7 bases and 3 bases, in that order; junction bases with no gene match: 5. CDR3 sequence: CASISQGDTEAFF. The CDR3 DNA sequence: TGTGCCAGCATCTCCCAGGGGGACACTGAAGCTTTCTTT.

This rearrangement joins TRBV12-3 or TRBV12-4 to TRBJ2-5; the match to TRBD1 covers 8 bases. The trim removed 5 bases at V and 5 bases at J, leaving 10 bases unmatched. The CDR3 length is 15 residues. Here the CDR3 reads CASSPRSTGVETQYF. The CDR3 bases are TGTGCCAGCAGTCCCCGATCGACAGGGGTCGAGACCCAGTACTTC.

The J gene is TRBJ2-1, the V gene TRBV5-1, with 13 bases aligning to TRBD2. V shed 5 bases and J 0 bases; nucleotides not matched to a gene: 11. Germline-derived CDR1 and CDR2 are SGHRS and YFSETQ. This CDR3 has 19 residues. The CDR3 DNA sequence: TGCGCCAGCAGGAGGGGTAGCGGACTAGCGGGAGTCTCCTACAATGAGCAGTTCTTC. Encoded protein: CASRRGSGLAGVSYNEQFF.

The J gene is TRBJ2-5, the V gene TRBV29-1; 7 bases are shared with TRBD1. Germline CDR1 reads SQVTM; CDR2 reads ANQGSEA. Unmatched junction bases numbered 8, after V lost 6 bases and J lost 1 base. The length of the CDR3 is 14 residues. CDR3 residues: CSVARGRSQETQYF. CDR3 nucleotide sequence: TGCAGCGTAGCAAGGGGGCGAAGCCAAGAGACCCAGTACTTC.

This clonotype was observed a few times. The genes are TRBV11-2 and TRBJ2-6; D ambiguous. Germline-derived CDR1 and CDR2 are SGHAT and FQNNGV. CDR3 length: 18 amino acids. V was cut by 6 bases and J by 4 bases, with 22 bases left in between. DNA of the CDR3: TGTGCCAGCAGTGCCCGCTCCAAGGGCGAGGTAGGGGCCAACGTCCTGACTTTC. It yields the protein CASSARSKGEVGANVLTF.

The V and J genes are TRBV7-2 and TRBJ2-7; 7 bases line up with TRBD1. This CDR3 is built from 14 residues. The trim removed 4 bases at V and 4 bases at J, leaving 7 bases unmatched. Germline loops: CDR1 SGHTA, CDR2 FQGNSA. The CDR3 DNA reads as TGTGCCAGCAGCTCCTGGACAGGCCAATACGAGCAGTACTTC. Its translation is CASSSWTGQYEQYF.

The chain couples TRBV20-1 to TRBJ1-6; D not certain. The V and J ends lost 3 bases and 8 bases respectively, with 11 bases between them. Germline V lookup: CDR1 DFQATT, CDR2 SNEGSKA (reference sequence). The CDR3 has 13 amino acids. CDR3 nucleotides: TGCAGTGCTAGGATCGCAGGCTATTCACCCCTCCACTTT. Translating it yields CSARIAGYSPLHF.

The chain is built from TRBV7-2 and TRBJ1-1; D may be TRBD1 (6 bases). The CDR3 spans 16 residues. From germline, CDR1 is SGHTA and CDR2 FQGNSA. V lost 5 bases and J 1 base, leaving 17 bases between the germline ends. The CDR3 spells CASSPIRGRGNTEAFF. For the CDR3, the DNA is TGTGCCAGCAGCCCCATACGGGGCAGGGGGAACACTGAAGCTTTCTTT. Supplemented by reference TRBV7-2 and TRBJ1-1, the full variable domain reads GAGVSQSPSNKVTEKGKDVELRCDPISGHTALYWYRQSLGQGLEFLIYFQGNSAPDKSGLPSDRFSAERTGGSVSTLTIQRTQQEDSAVYLCASSPIRGRGNTEAFFGQGTRLTVV.

The count of this clonotype is one. The genes are TRBV29-1 and TRBJ2-4; D perhaps matches TRBD2 (6 bases). The ends were cut back, 7 bases at V and 5 bases at J, with 15 bases in the middle. Looked up from germline, CDR1 is SQVTM and CDR2 is ANQGSEA. The CDR3 has 13 amino acids. The CDR3 DNA follows: TGCAGCGCCCGACGCGGGAAACAAAACATTCAGTACTTC. Its translation: CSARRGKQNIQYF. The variable domain in full, with the rest retrieved from reference TRBV29-1 and TRBJ2-4, is SAVISQKPSRDICQRGTSLTIQCQVDSQVTMMFWYRQQPGQSLTLIATANQGSEATYESGFVIDKFPISRPNLTFSTLTVSNMSPEDSSIYLCSARRGKQNIQYFGAGTRLSVL.

The gene calls are TRBV3-1 and TRBJ2-7, with 8 positions matching TRBD2. The CDR3 runs to 15 residues. J gave up 0 bases and V 4 bases, and 5 bases lay outside the gene matches. Germline CDR1 is LGHDT and CDR2 is YNNKEL (reference sequence). CDR3: CASSLSGTSSYEQYF. CDR3 in DNA: TGTGCCAGCAGCCTTAGCGGGACGAGCTCCTACGAGCAGTACTTC.